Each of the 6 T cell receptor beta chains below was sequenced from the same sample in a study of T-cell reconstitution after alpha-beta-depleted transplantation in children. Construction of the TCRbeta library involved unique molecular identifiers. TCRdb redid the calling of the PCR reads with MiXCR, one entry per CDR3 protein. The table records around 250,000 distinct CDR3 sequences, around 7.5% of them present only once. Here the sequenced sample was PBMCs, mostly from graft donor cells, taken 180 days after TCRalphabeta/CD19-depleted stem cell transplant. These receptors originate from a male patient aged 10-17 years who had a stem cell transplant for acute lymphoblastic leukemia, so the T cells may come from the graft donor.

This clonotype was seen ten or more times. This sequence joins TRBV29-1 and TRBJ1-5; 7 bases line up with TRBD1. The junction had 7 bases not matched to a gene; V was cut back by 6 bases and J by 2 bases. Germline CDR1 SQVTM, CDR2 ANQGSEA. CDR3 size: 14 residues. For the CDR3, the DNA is TGCAGCGTAACACAGGGGATCGGCAATCAGCCCCAGCATTTT. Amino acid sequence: CSVTQGIGNQPQHF.

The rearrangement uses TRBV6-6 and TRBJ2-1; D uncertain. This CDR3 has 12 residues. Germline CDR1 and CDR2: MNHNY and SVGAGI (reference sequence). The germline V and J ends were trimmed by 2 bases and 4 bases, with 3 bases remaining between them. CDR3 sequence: CASSYGYNEQFF. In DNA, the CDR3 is TGTGCCAGCAGTTACGGGTACAATGAGCAGTTCTTC.

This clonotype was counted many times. CDR3 sequence: CSARPYTGTGFTDTQYF. The CDR3 DNA reads as TGCAGTGCTAGACCCTACACCGGGACAGGGTTCACAGATACGCAGTATTTT. The chain employs TRBV20-1 and TRBJ2-3, with 9 positions matching TRBD1. CDR1 is DFQATT, CDR2 SNEGSKA, per germline (reference sequence). Unmatched junction bases numbered 11, after V lost 2 bases and J lost 2 bases. This CDR3 region has 17 residues.

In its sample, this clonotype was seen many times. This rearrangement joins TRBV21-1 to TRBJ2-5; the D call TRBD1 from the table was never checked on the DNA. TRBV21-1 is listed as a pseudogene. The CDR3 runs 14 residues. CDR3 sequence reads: CASSKEDRPETQYF. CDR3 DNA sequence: TGTGCCAGCAGCAAAGAAGACAGACCGGAGACCCAGTACTTC.

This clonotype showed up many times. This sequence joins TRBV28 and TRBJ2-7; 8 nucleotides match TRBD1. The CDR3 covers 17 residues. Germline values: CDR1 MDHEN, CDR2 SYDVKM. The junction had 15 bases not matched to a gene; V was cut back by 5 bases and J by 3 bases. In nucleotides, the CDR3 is TGTGCCAGCAGTCCCTCGGACGGGACAGGACCGCTCTACGAGCAGTACTTC. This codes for CASSPSDGTGPLYEQYF.

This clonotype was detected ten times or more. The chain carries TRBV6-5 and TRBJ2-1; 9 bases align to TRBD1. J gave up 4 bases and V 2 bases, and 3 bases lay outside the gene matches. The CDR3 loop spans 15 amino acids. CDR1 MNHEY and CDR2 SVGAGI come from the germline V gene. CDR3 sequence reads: CASSYQQGAYNEQFF. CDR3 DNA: TGTGCCAGCAGTTACCAACAGGGGGCTTACAATGAGCAGTTCTTC.